This T cell receptor (beta chain) was retrieved from a study of technical replicates of blood from a handful of donors. This CDR3 contains 14 residues. The ends were cut back, 1 base at V and 6 bases at J, with 13 bases in the middle. Germline lookup yields CDR1 MDHEN and CDR2 SYDVKM. Data came from immunoSEQ multiplex PCR; TCRdb stores just in-frame clones and leaves some out. The sample lists roughly 79,000 clones; just over 95% were seen once. The rearrangement links TRBV28 to TRBJ2-7, with a possible D match to TRBD1 (6 bases). The receptor was isolated from a human donor in good health. Sequencing was performed on T cells isolated from PBMCs. DNA for the CDR3: TGTGCCAGCAGTTTATTCCCTCGACAGGTCGAGCAGTACTTC. Translation gives CASSLFPRQVEQYF.